The clone carrying this TCR beta chain has a handful of counts. Its antigen is not known. This entry belongs to a study of T cell responses to AZD1222 COVID-19 vaccine. General study findings and limits: The study found vaccine-associated CD4 TCRs spanning spike, dominant at 160-218 and 743-854. Increased Spike-specific TCR breadth and depth were observed after two AZD1222 doses. A mostly white British donor set with more females was recruited, and clonal diversity was possibly underestimated. Repertoires were obtained only post-peak T cell response.

Sequenced by immunoSEQ multiplex PCR; TCRdb stores in-frame clones only, minus some. The table shows 100,000 to 150,000 clones, with less than 95% occurring only once. The sample in question was peripheral blood, obtained on day 0 of MenACWY control vaccination. The receptor was derived from an adult in good health.

The CDR3 loop reads CASSAYRNNYGYTF. In DNA form, the CDR3 reads TGTGCCAGCAGCGCCTACAGGAATAACTATGGCTACACCTTC. This chain uses TRBV6-5 with TRBJ1-2; D might be TRBD1 (5 bases). The CDR3 runs to 14 residues. Trimming removed 6 bases at V and 1 base at J, with 12 bases between. Germline V CDR1 and CDR2: MNHEY, SVGAGI.